A selection of T cell receptor beta chains follows, all from one sample in a study of identical twins. TCRdb analysed the 5' RACE reads with MiXCR anew, one entry per CDR3 protein. The top ten hold under 15% of the sample, which has hundreds of thousands of distinct CDR3 sequences, approximately 18% seen once. The data were also submitted as part of a second study, on T cells expressing NK-cell markers.

Sequencing used PBMCs. These receptors originate from a young woman in good health. The CDR3 runs from the conserved cysteine through the conserved F or W. Fields, in order: D gene, clone size, V gene, J gene, CDR3 DNA, CDR3 protein. A D gene is named only where the DNA matches it firmly. Clone size appears in some rows only: once, few, many, or a class for an expanded clone.

d_gene: TRBD1
abundance: -
v_gene: TRBV13
j_gene: TRBJ1-1
CDR3nt: TGTGCCAGCAGTGGACAGGGGTGGACTGAAGCTTTCTTT
CDR3aa: CASSGQGWTEAFF

d_gene: TRBD1
abundance: few
v_gene: TRBV6-2/TRBV6-3
j_gene: TRBJ2-7
CDR3nt: TGTGCCAGCCTCGACACGGGACAGGTATCGTACGAGCAGTACTTC
CDR3aa: CASLDTGQVSYEQYF

d_gene: -
abundance: -
v_gene: TRBV7-2
j_gene: TRBJ1-2
CDR3nt: TGTGCCAGCAGCTTCACGACATATGGCTACACCTTC
CDR3aa: CASSFTTYGYTF

d_gene: -
abundance: -
v_gene: TRBV21-1
j_gene: TRBJ2-7
CDR3nt: TGTGCCAGCAGCAAATCGAGGTTCAAGACAGACCCTAAGACGCCCTACGAGCAGTACTTC
CDR3aa: CASSKSRFKTDPKTPYEQYF

d_gene: TRBD2
abundance: few
v_gene: TRBV7-9
j_gene: TRBJ2-7
CDR3nt: TGTGCCAGCAGCTTAGAAGCGGGAGTAACGTACGAGCAGTACTTC
CDR3aa: CASSLEAGVTYEQYF

d_gene: -
abundance: -
v_gene: TRBV5-1
j_gene: TRBJ2-5
CDR3nt: TGCGCCAGCAGCACGGGACTTCAAGAGACCCAGTACTTC
CDR3aa: CASSTGLQETQYF

d_gene: TRBD1
abundance: few
v_gene: TRBV5-8
j_gene: TRBJ2-5
CDR3nt: TGTGCCGGGCGGGGACAGGGAAAAGAGACCCAGTACTTC
CDR3aa: CAGRGQGKETQYF

d_gene: -
abundance: -
v_gene: TRBV20-1
j_gene: TRBJ2-7
CDR3nt: TGCAGTGCTAGAGGACTAATGGGGAATTACGAGCAGTACTTC
CDR3aa: CSARGLMGNYEQYF

d_gene: TRBD1
abundance: -
v_gene: TRBV29-1
j_gene: TRBJ1-3
CDR3nt: TGCAGCGTCGTGGACAGGGCTGGAAACACCATATATTTT
CDR3aa: CSVVDRAGNTIYF

d_gene: -
abundance: -
v_gene: TRBV20-1
j_gene: TRBJ2-2
CDR3nt: TGCAGTGCTAGCGACGGGAATACTGCTAGGGGGGAGCTGTTTTTT
CDR3aa: CSASDGNTARGELFF

d_gene: TRBD1
abundance: few
v_gene: TRBV7-9
j_gene: TRBJ2-7
CDR3nt: TGTGCCAGCAGGTCACAGGGGAATAACTCCTACGAGCAGTACTTC
CDR3aa: CASRSQGNNSYEQYF

d_gene: TRBD2
abundance: few
v_gene: TRBV20-1
j_gene: TRBJ2-7
CDR3nt: TGCAGTGCTAGCGGACTAGTCCTCAACGAGCAGTACTTC
CDR3aa: CSASGLVLNEQYF

d_gene: TRBD1
abundance: -
v_gene: TRBV3-1
j_gene: TRBJ1-1
CDR3nt: TGTGCCAGCAGGGGGGCAGGGGGCAGCGCTGAAGCTTTCTTT
CDR3aa: CASRGAGGSAEAFF

d_gene: TRBD1
abundance: -
v_gene: TRBV10-3
j_gene: TRBJ1-2
CDR3nt: TGTGCCATCAGTGAGGCGGGACAGGGGAATGGTGGCTACACCTTC
CDR3aa: CAISEAGQGNGGYTF

d_gene: TRBD1
abundance: -
v_gene: TRBV12-3/TRBV12-4
j_gene: TRBJ2-3
CDR3nt: TGTGCCAGCAGTCTAAGACAGGGGGGAGATACGCAGTATTTT
CDR3aa: CASSLRQGGDTQYF

d_gene: -
abundance: -
v_gene: TRBV29-1
j_gene: TRBJ1-1
CDR3nt: TGCAGCGTTACCGACATCCCCTTTGCTTTCTTT
CDR3aa: CSVTDIPFAFF

d_gene: -
abundance: few
v_gene: TRBV7-6
j_gene: TRBJ2-1
CDR3nt: TGTGCCAGCAGCTTCAGCGAAGGCTCCTACAATGAGCAGTTCTTC
CDR3aa: CASSFSEGSYNEQFF

d_gene: -
abundance: few
v_gene: TRBV2
j_gene: TRBJ2-1
CDR3nt: TGTGCCAGCGGCGGGTCCTCAGGACGGAATGAGCAGTTCTTC
CDR3aa: CASGGSSGRNEQFF

d_gene: -
abundance: -
v_gene: TRBV20-1
j_gene: TRBJ2-3
CDR3nt: TGCAGTGCTCCAAGTCCGCCTACAGATACGCAGTATTTT
CDR3aa: CSAPSPPTDTQYF

d_gene: TRBD1
abundance: -
v_gene: TRBV7-9
j_gene: TRBJ2-2
CDR3nt: TGTGCCAGCAGCGAATATAGGGACAGATACACCGGGGAGCTGTTTTTT
CDR3aa: CASSEYRDRYTGELFF

d_gene: -
abundance: -
v_gene: TRBV27
j_gene: TRBJ1-6
CDR3nt: TGTGCCAGCAGTTTAATGGGGTCACCCCTCCACTTT
CDR3aa: CASSLMGSPLHF

d_gene: TRBD2
abundance: -
v_gene: TRBV6-5
j_gene: TRBJ2-5
CDR3nt: TGTGCCAGCAGTTCCCTGAGTAGCGGGGGTGGGGAGACCCAGTACTTC
CDR3aa: CASSSLSSGGGETQYF

d_gene: -
abundance: -
v_gene: TRBV28
j_gene: TRBJ2-5
CDR3nt: TGTGCCAGCAAGTTTCGGACAGTAACTATAGGGCGGCTTGCCCAGTACTTC
CDR3aa: CASKFRTVTIGRLAQYF

d_gene: TRBD2
abundance: -
v_gene: TRBV18
j_gene: TRBJ2-7
CDR3nt: TGTGCCAGCTCACCCCCATTAGCGGGGAAGGACGAGCAGTACTTC
CDR3aa: CASSPPLAGKDEQYF

d_gene: -
abundance: few
v_gene: TRBV10-3
j_gene: TRBJ1-2
CDR3nt: TGTGCCATCAGTGAGTCGAACATAGGTGGCTACACCTTC
CDR3aa: CAISESNIGGYTF

d_gene: -
abundance: -
v_gene: TRBV6-5
j_gene: TRBJ1-2
CDR3nt: TGTGCCAGCAGTTTTACAGGGATCGCCTATGGCTACACCTTC
CDR3aa: CASSFTGIAYGYTF

d_gene: -
abundance: -
v_gene: TRBV5-1
j_gene: TRBJ2-1
CDR3nt: TGCGCCAGCAGCTTGGACGAGGGAAGCTCCTACAATGAGCAGTTCTTC
CDR3aa: CASSLDEGSSYNEQFF

d_gene: -
abundance: many
v_gene: TRBV7-9
j_gene: TRBJ1-6
CDR3nt: TGTGCCAGCAGCTTAGTGGGTTCACCCCTCCACTTT
CDR3aa: CASSLVGSPLHF

d_gene: TRBD2
abundance: many
v_gene: TRBV3-1
j_gene: TRBJ2-1
CDR3nt: TGTGCCAGCAGCCAAGATCTAGGGGAGGGACTAGCGGGAACCAAGCAGTTCTTC
CDR3aa: CASSQDLGEGLAGTKQFF

d_gene: -
abundance: many
v_gene: TRBV7-9
j_gene: TRBJ1-5
CDR3nt: TGTGCCAGCAGCTTAGATCTCTACCAGCCCCAGCATTTT
CDR3aa: CASSLDLYQPQHF

d_gene: -
abundance: few
v_gene: TRBV12-3/TRBV12-4
j_gene: TRBJ1-1
CDR3nt: TGTGCCAGCAGTCGGCACCCGATGAACACTGAAGCTTTCTTT
CDR3aa: CASSRHPMNTEAFF

d_gene: TRBD2
abundance: -
v_gene: TRBV20-1
j_gene: TRBJ2-5
CDR3nt: TGCAGTGCCTCCTTTAGCGGGGTCGGGGTGGGGGAGACCCAGTACTTC
CDR3aa: CSASFSGVGVGETQYF

d_gene: -
abundance: -
v_gene: TRBV4-2
j_gene: TRBJ2-5
CDR3nt: TGTGCCAGCAGCCAAGCAGTAGGGACGAAAGAGACCCAGTACTTC
CDR3aa: CASSQAVGTKETQYF

d_gene: TRBD2
abundance: -
v_gene: TRBV24-1
j_gene: TRBJ2-1
CDR3nt: TGTGCCACCAGTGACCCTAGCGGGGGGAAACACAATGAGCAGTTCTTC
CDR3aa: CATSDPSGGKHNEQFF

d_gene: -
abundance: -
v_gene: TRBV20-1
j_gene: TRBJ2-2
CDR3nt: TGCAGTCTGGGACACCAGAACACCGGGGAGCTGTTTTTT
CDR3aa: CSLGHQNTGELFF

d_gene: -
abundance: few
v_gene: TRBV20-1
j_gene: TRBJ1-4
CDR3nt: TGCAGTGCCCCCCCCGACTCTGGGGGCGAAAAACTGTTTTTT
CDR3aa: CSAPPDSGGEKLFF

d_gene: -
abundance: few
v_gene: TRBV27
j_gene: TRBJ1-1
CDR3nt: TGTGCCAGCAGTTTGTGGTTGAACACTGAAGCTTTCTTT
CDR3aa: CASSLWLNTEAFF

d_gene: TRBD1
abundance: -
v_gene: TRBV27
j_gene: TRBJ2-7
CDR3nt: TGTGCCAGCCGTTATTCGACAGGGACCTACGAGCAGTACTTC
CDR3aa: CASRYSTGTYEQYF

d_gene: -
abundance: -
v_gene: TRBV7-2
j_gene: TRBJ2-5
CDR3nt: TGTGCCAGCAGCCCTGGGAGGACCCAGTACTTC
CDR3aa: CASSPGRTQYF

d_gene: -
abundance: -
v_gene: TRBV5-1
j_gene: TRBJ2-1
CDR3nt: TGCGCCAGCAAGGAGGGGGGGGGATACAATGAGCAGTTCTTC
CDR3aa: CASKEGGGYNEQFF

d_gene: -
abundance: -
v_gene: TRBV12-3/TRBV12-4
j_gene: TRBJ2-5
CDR3nt: TGTGCCAGCAGTTTTCCCTTTCAAGAGACCCAGTACTTC
CDR3aa: CASSFPFQETQYF

d_gene: TRBD1
abundance: few
v_gene: TRBV28
j_gene: TRBJ1-5
CDR3nt: TGTGCCAGCAGCTCAGCCGGGACAGGGACCTTGGAGCCCCAGCATTTT
CDR3aa: CASSSAGTGTLEPQHF

d_gene: TRBD1
abundance: -
v_gene: TRBV6-1
j_gene: TRBJ1-5
CDR3nt: TGTGCCAGCAGACCTTTCGACAGGGGGCTTTCCGGAAGGCAGCCCCAGCATTTT
CDR3aa: CASRPFDRGLSGRQPQHF

d_gene: TRBD1
abundance: -
v_gene: TRBV7-9
j_gene: TRBJ1-1
CDR3nt: TGTGCCAGCAGCCGGGGGACAGGGGAAAACACTGAAGCTTTCTTT
CDR3aa: CASSRGTGENTEAFF

d_gene: -
abundance: -
v_gene: TRBV12-3/TRBV12-4
j_gene: TRBJ2-1
CDR3nt: TGTGCCAGCACCCTACAGGGAAAGCAGTTCTTC
CDR3aa: CASTLQGKQFF

d_gene: -
abundance: -
v_gene: TRBV15
j_gene: TRBJ1-1
CDR3nt: TGTGCCACCAGTAGGAACGCTGAAGCTTTCTTT
CDR3aa: CATSRNAEAFF